The clone carrying this TCR beta chain was counted ten times or more. The antigen remains undetermined. The data belong to a study of CD8 T cells in ankylosing spondylitis. The CDR3 is 14 amino acids. V shed 5 bases, J shed 7 bases, and the junction held 6 bases outside the gene matches. Looked up from germline, CDR1 is SGHTA and CDR2 is FQGNSA. Study results and caveats: One TCR beta motif, made up of about 8 highly homologous variants, appeared characteristic of ankylosing spondylitis blood. Past research had described some motif variants in reactive arthritis synovial fluid and blood.

In TCRdb, the 5' RACE reads were re-called with MiXCR into one record per CDR3 protein. This sample carries approximately 300,000 distinct CDR3 sequences, roughly 8% of them seen once, and the ten largest clones take 14% to 15%. This TCR was recovered from a male donor with ankylosing spondylitis. What was sequenced was blood, either unsorted or a sorted T cell fraction (not recorded which). This chain links TRBV7-2 with TRBJ2-1, with 9 bases that match TRBD2. The chain's CDR3 is CASSVGLAGNEQFF. In DNA form, the CDR3 reads TGTGCCAGCAGCGTGGGACTAGCCGGGAATGAGCAGTTCTTC.